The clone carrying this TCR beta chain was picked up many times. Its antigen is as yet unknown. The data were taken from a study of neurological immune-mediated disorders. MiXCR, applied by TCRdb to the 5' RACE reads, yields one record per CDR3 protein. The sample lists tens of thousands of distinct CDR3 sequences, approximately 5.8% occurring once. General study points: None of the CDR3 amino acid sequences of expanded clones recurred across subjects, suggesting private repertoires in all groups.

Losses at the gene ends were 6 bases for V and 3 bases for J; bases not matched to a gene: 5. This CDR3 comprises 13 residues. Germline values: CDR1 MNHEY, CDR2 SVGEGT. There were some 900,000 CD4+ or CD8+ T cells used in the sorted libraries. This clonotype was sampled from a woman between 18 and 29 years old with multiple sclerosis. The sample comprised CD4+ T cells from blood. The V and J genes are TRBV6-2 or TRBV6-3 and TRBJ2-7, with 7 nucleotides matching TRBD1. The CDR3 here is CASRTTGSYEQYV. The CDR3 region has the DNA TGTGCCAGCAGGACGACAGGGAGCTACGAGCAGTACGTC.